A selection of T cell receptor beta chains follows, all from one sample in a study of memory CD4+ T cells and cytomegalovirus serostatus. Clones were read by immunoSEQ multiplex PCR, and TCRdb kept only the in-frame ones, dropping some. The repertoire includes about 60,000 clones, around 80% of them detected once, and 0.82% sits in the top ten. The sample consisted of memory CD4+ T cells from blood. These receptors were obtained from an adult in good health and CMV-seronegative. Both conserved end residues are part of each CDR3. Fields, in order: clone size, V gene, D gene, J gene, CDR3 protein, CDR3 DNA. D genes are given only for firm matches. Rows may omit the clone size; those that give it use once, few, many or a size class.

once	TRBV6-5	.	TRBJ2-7	CASSYSWQVSLEQYF	TGTGCCAGCAGTTACTCCTGGCAGGTTTCCCTCGAGCAGTACTTC
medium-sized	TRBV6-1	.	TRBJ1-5	CASSESGRQPQHF	TGTGCCAGCAGTGAATCAGGGCGGCAGCCCCAGCATTTT
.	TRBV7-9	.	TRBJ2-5	CASSLSRASTETQYF	TGTGCCAGCAGCTTATCACGGGCTAGTACAGAGACCCAGTACTTC
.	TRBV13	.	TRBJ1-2	CASSLQGQINYGYTF	TGTGCCAGCAGCCTACAAGGACAGATCAACTATGGCTACACCTTC
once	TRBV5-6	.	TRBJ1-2	CASRGSGYGYTF	TGTGCCAGCAGAGGGTCTGGCTATGGCTACACCTTC
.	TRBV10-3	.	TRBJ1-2	CAISEEGAINYGYTF	TGTGCCATCAGTGAGGAGGGAGCAATTAACTATGGCTACACCTTC
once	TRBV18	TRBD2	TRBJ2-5	CASSPGGGLGQETQYF	TGTGCCAGCTCACCAGGCGGGGGGCTCGGTCAAGAGACCCAGTACTTC
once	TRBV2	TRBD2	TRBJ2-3	CAPLRGGADTQYF	TGTGCCCCCCTCCGGGGGGGGGCAGATACGCAGTATTTT
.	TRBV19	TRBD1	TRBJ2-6	CASSKYGTGGLGANVLTF	TGTGCCAGTAGTAAGTACGGGACAGGGGGTCTCGGGGCCAACGTCCTGACTTTC
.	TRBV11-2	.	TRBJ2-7	CASSLDRAPGEQYF	TGTGCCAGCAGCTTGGACCGAGCTCCGGGCGAGCAGTACTTC
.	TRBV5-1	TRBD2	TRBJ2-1	CASSDTSGRATGQFF	TGCGCCAGCAGCGATACTAGCGGGAGGGCGACCGGGCAGTTCTTC
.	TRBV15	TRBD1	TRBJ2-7	CATSRGNRGQYEQYF	TGTGCCACCAGCAGGGGGAACAGGGGGCAGTACGAGCAGTACTTC
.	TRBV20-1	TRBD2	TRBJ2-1	CRLSSGAWFF	TGCAGGTTGTCTAGCGGGGCCTGGTTCTTC
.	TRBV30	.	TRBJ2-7	CAWTEGRHYEQYF	TGTGCCTGGACTGAGGGACGGCACTACGAGCAGTACTTC
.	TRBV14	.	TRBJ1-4	CASSPRKQGFNEKLFF	TGTGCCAGCAGCCCACGGAAACAGGGTTTTAATGAAAAACTGTTTTTT
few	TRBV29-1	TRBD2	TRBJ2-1	CSVGGLVLSSEQFF	TGCAGCGTGGGCGGACTAGTCTTGAGCAGTGAGCAGTTCTTC
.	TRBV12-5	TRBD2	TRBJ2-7	CASGLALGLAGGRDAQYF	TGTGCTAGTGGTTTGGCCCTGGGACTAGCGGGAGGCCGGGACGCGCAGTACTTC
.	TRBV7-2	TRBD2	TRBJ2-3	CASSLAGLAGGDNTQYF	TGTGCCAGCAGCTTAGCGGGACTAGCGGGAGGGGATAATACGCAGTATTTT
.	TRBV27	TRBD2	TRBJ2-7	CASSLGGVLWGEQYF	TGTGCCAGCAGTTTGGGAGGGGTCCTTTGGGGAGAGCAGTACTTC
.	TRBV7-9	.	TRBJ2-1	CASSAQNNEQFF	TGTGCCAGCAGCGCACAGAACAATGAGCAGTTCTTC
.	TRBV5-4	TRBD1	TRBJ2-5	CATGTGAQETQYF	TGTGCTACCGGGACAGGGGCGCAAGAGACCCAGTACTTC
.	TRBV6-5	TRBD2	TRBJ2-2	CASRTGLAATGELFF	TGTGCCAGCAGAACGGGACTAGCGGCCACCGGGGAGCTGTTTTTT
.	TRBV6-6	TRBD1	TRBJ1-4	CASSDGQGNEKLFF	TGTGCCAGCAGTGACGGACAGGGTAATGAAAAACTGTTTTTT
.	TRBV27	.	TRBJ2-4	CASSSLTGAKNIQYF	TGTGCCAGCAGTTCCCTGACTGGAGCCAAAAACATTCAGTACTTC
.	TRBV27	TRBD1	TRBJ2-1	CASSLAPRTGRDEQFF	TGTGCCAGCAGTTTAGCACCTCGGACAGGCCGGGATGAGCAGTTCTTC
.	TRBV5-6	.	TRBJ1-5	CASSLGDRSNQPQHF	TGTGCCAGCAGCTTGGGAGACAGGAGCAATCAGCCCCAGCATTTT
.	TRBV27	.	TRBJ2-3	CASSLWADRAETTDTQYF	TGTGCCAGCAGTTTATGGGCCGACCGGGCTGAGACTACCGATACGCAGTATTTT
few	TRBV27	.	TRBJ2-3	CASSLSYPGADTQYF	TGTGCCAGCAGTTTAAGTTACCCCGGAGCAGATACGCAGTATTTT
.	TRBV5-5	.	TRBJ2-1	CASSHDTYNEQFF	TGTGCCAGCAGCCACGACACGTACAATGAGCAGTTCTTC
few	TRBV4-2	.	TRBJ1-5	CASSQATGPEPQHF	TGTGCCAGCAGCCAAGCCACGGGCCCGGAGCCCCAGCATTTT
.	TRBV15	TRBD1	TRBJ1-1	CATSRGTGGRGEAFF	TGTGCCACCAGCAGAGGGACAGGGGGGAGAGGTGAAGCTTTCTTT
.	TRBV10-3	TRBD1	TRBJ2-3	CAISDDRGRASTDTQYF	TGTGCCATCAGTGACGACAGGGGGCGCGCTAGCACAGATACGCAGTATTTT
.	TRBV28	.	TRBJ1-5	CASSFEATQPQHF	TGTGCCAGCAGTTTCGAGGCCACTCAGCCCCAGCATTTT
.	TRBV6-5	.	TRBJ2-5	CASRRRFRETQYF	TGTGCCAGCAGGAGGCGGTTCCGAGAGACCCAGTACTTC
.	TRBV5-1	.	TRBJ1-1	CASSLKTQNTEAFF	TGCGCCAGCAGCTTGAAGACCCAGAACACTGAAGCTTTCTTT
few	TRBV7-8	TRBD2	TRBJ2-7	CASSPSGRLSYEQYF	TGTGCCAGCAGCCCTAGCGGGAGGCTCTCCTACGAGCAGTACTTC
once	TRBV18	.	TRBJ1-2	CASSQEGWDYGYTF	TGTGCCAGCTCACAAGAGGGTTGGGACTATGGCTACACCTTC
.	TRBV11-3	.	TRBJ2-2	CASSLGGTTGELFF	TGTGCCAGCAGCTTAGGCGGGACGACCGGGGAGCTGTTTTTT
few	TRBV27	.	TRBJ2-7	CASSLLSQGPYEQYF	TGTGCCAGCAGTTTATTGTCGCAGGGTCCCTACGAGCAGTACTTC
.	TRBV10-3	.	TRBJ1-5	CAISESGWFSNQPQHF	TGTGCCATCAGTGAGTCCGGGTGGTTTAGCAATCAGCCCCAGCATTTT
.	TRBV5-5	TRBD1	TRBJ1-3	CASSPGQGIYTIYF	TGTGCCAGCAGCCCAGGACAGGGCATATACACCATATATTTT
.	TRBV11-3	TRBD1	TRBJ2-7	CASSQGGVPPYEQYF	TGTGCCAGCAGCCAAGGGGGCGTCCCTCCCTACGAGCAGTACTTC
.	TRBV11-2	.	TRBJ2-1	CASSFLWGPLRNEQFF	TGTGCCAGCAGCTTCCTCTGGGGGCCCCTAAGGAATGAGCAGTTCTTC
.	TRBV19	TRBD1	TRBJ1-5	CATRDRGIESNQPQHF	TGTGCCACTAGGGACAGGGGCATTGAGAGCAATCAGCCCCAGCATTTT
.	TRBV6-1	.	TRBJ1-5	CASSERGSGNQPQHF	TGTGCCAGCAGTGAGCGGGGGAGCGGCAATCAGCCCCAGCATTTT
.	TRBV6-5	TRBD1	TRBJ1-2	CASSKPGQGAYGYTF	TGTGCCAGCAGTAAACCGGGACAGGGGGCCTATGGCTACACCTTC
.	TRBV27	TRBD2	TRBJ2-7	CASSLKAGGAYEQYF	TGTGCCAGCAGTTTAAAGGCGGGAGGCGCCTACGAGCAGTACTTC
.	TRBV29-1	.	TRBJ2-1	CSVDLANEQFF	TGCAGCGTTGACCTGGCGAATGAGCAGTTCTTC
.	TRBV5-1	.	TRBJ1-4	CASSLEGATNEKLFF	TGCGCCAGCAGCTTGGAAGGGGCAACTAATGAAAAACTGTTTTTT
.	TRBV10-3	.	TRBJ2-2	CAISGSTRAGELFF	TGTGCCATCAGTGGATCTACTAGGGCGGGGGAGCTGTTTTTT
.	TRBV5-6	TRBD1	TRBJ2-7	CASSFAGGEQYF	TGTGCCAGCAGCTTTGCAGGGGGCGAGCAGTACTTC
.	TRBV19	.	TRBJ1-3	CASSSTYGTLGNTIYF	TGTGCCAGTAGTTCTACATACGGGACTCTTGGAAACACCATATATTTT